The 24 T cell receptor beta chains reported below all come from one sample, sequenced in a study of blood T cell repertoires in COVID-19. TCRdb's table, derived via immunoSEQ multiplex PCR, lists solely in-frame clones and lacks some. Found here are hundreds of thousands of clones, roughly 85% of them singletons; the top ten hold 2% to 3%. The sample was peripheral blood. Receptors originate from a middle-aged woman with active or convalescent COVID-19.

The V call is TRBV19, the J call TRBJ1-6; no definite D call. Per the germline V gene, CDR1 is LNHDA and CDR2 is SQIVND (reference sequence). This CDR3 contains 12 residues. Trimming pared 3 bases from V and 8 bases from J, leaving 5 bases between. The CDR3, as DNA: TGTGCCAGTAGTATCGGTGATTCACCCCTCCACTTT. Translation gives CASSIGDSPLHF.

The J gene is TRBJ2-1, the V gene TRBV24-1; D might be TRBD1 (6 bases). The CDR3 totals 17 residues. The V gene lost 3 bases and the J gene lost 8 bases, with 22 bases spanning the gap. Germline V lookup: CDR1 KGHDR, CDR2 SFDVKD. CDR3 DNA sequence: TGTGCCACCAGTGATCTAGAGGGGGAGAATCACGGGGATGAGCAGTTCTTC. The encoded protein is CATSDLEGENHGDEQFF.

The chain employs TRBV2 and TRBJ1-1; D is undetermined. This CDR3 spans 14 amino acids. Germline V gives CDR1 SNHLY, CDR2 FYNNEI. The V and J ends lost 8 bases and 0 bases respectively, with 13 bases between them. The CDR3 coding sequence is TGTGCCAGCGTAGCCGGCAGAATGAACACTGAAGCTTTCTTT. It is translated as CASVAGRMNTEAFF.

The rearrangement uses TRBV6-2 or TRBV6-3 and TRBJ2-1, with TRBD2 as a possible D gene (5 bases). CDR1 and CDR2 from the germline V gene are MNHEY and SVGEGT. There are 13 residues in the CDR3. V dropped 2 bases and J dropped 14 bases, with 16 bases sitting between them. The CDR3 nucleotides are TGTGCCAGCAGTTACCTTCTGAGGGATGGGGAGTTCTTC. Translating gives CASSYLLRDGEFF.

Comment on this clone: Other DNA sequences of this sample code for an identical CDR3. The chain has TRBV4-1 and TRBJ1-4, with 7 bases matching TRBD1. The CDR3 covers 14 residues. Germline V gives CDR1 MGHRA, CDR2 YSYEKL. V shed 1 base and J 8 bases; nucleotides not matched to a gene: 4. The CDR3 sequence is CASSQVQGVEKLFF. CDR3 sequence (DNA): TGCGCCAGCAGCCAAGTTCAGGGGGTGGAAAAACTGTTTTTT.

The chain is built from TRBV2 and TRBJ1-4; TRBD1 is a possible D gene (6 bases). Germline assignment: CDR1 SNHLY and CDR2 FYNNEI. V gave up 5 bases and J gave up 5 bases, with 9 bases separating them. This CDR3 contains 13 residues. The CDR3 is CASSWDINEKLFF. CDR3 DNA sequence: TGTGCCAGCAGTTGGGACATAAATGAAAAACTGTTTTTT.

This sequence joins TRBV14 and TRBJ2-1, with D hard to call. CDR1 is SGHDN and CDR2 is FVKESK in the germline V gene. V shed 1 base and J shed 5 bases, with 9 bases lying between them. The CDR3 spans 14 residues. CDR3 coding DNA: TGTGCCAGCAGCCAAGTGTACAAAAACAATGAGCAGTTCTTC. Its translation: CASSQVYKNNEQFF.

The chain carries TRBV7-9 and TRBJ1-1; D might be TRBD1 (6 bases). Germline CDR1 is SEHNR and CDR2 is FQNEAQ (reference sequence). V lost 3 bases and J lost 8, with 10 bases in between. This CDR3 contains 12 residues. The CDR3 nucleotides read TGTGCCAGCAGCTTGGGGGGGCAGGAAGCTTTCTTT. Protein sequence: CASSLGGQEAFF.

This sequence joins TRBV6-5 and TRBJ1-5, with 7 bases lining up with TRBD1. V was pared by 7 bases and J by 3 bases, with 6 bases of the junction left unmatched. The CDR3 runs to 14 residues. CDR1 is MNHEY and CDR2 is SVGAGI in the germline V gene. CDR3 protein: CASTSTGNNQPQHF. The CDR3 nucleotides read TGTGCCAGCACGTCGACAGGGAACAATCAGCCCCAGCATTTT.

The V and J genes are TRBV5-8 and TRBJ2-1, with D tentatively TRBD1 (5 bases). Germline V gene sequence: CDR1 SGHTS, CDR2 YDEGEE. Trimming shortened V by 6 bases and J by 7 bases, and 17 bases separated the two germline ends. The length of the CDR3 is 14 residues. The CDR3 DNA follows: TGTGCCAGCACGCCTTCGTATGGGGCTAATGAGCAGTTCTTC. Amino acids: CASTPSYGANEQFF.

This clone was counted only a few times. The rearrangement links TRBV21-1 to TRBJ1-1; TRBD1 is the table's D call, not checked against the DNA. TRBV21-1 is reported as a pseudogene. This CDR3 spans 14 amino acids. The CDR3 sequence: CASSKAQENTEAFF. The CDR3 nucleotides read TGTGCCAGCAGCAAAGCACAGGAGAACACTGAAGCTTTCTTT.

The chain uses TRBV7-8 and TRBJ1-1; D may be TRBD1 (5 bases). The CDR3 has 16 amino acids. V was trimmed by 0 bases and J by 0 bases, leaving 11 bases between them. Per germline, CDR1 SGHVS and CDR2 FQNEAQ. The CDR3 DNA reads as TGTGCCAGCAGCTTAGCCGCGGGACGGGTGAACACTGAAGCTTTCTTT. Its translation is CASSLAAGRVNTEAFF. The whole variable domain, filled in from reference TRBV7-8 and TRBJ1-1, reads GAGVSQSPRYKVAKRGQDVALRCDPISGHVSLFWYQQALGQGPEFLTYFQNEAQLDKSGLPSDRFFAERPEGSVSTLKIQRTQQEDSAVYLCASSLAAGRVNTEAFFGQGTRLTVV.

This clone was observed a single time. The CDR3 DNA reads TGTGCCAGCAGTTCAGGACAGGGGGCAGATACGCAGTATTTT. The encoded protein is CASSSGQGADTQYF. V usage is TRBV6-5 and J usage is TRBJ2-3; 10 bases map to TRBD1. CDR1 MNHEY and CDR2 SVGAGI come from the germline V gene. CDR3 size: 14 residues. V was clipped by 4 bases and J by 4 bases; unmatched bases: 2.

The rearrangement uses TRBV9 and TRBJ2-5, with D tentatively TRBD1 (5 bases). This CDR3 region has 12 residues. The V gene lost 3 bases and the J gene lost 5 bases, with 8 bases spanning the gap. In germline, CDR1 is SGDLS, CDR2 YYNGEE. The CDR3 here is CASSGGSETQYF. Written as DNA, the CDR3 is TGTGCCAGCAGCGGGGGCTCGGAGACCCAGTACTTC.

The chain recombines TRBV20-1 with TRBJ1-2, with D unresolved. Trimming took off 3 bases at V and 14 bases at J, with 16 bases between the two ends. Germline CDR1 is DFQATT and CDR2 is SNEGSKA (reference sequence). The CDR3 sequence is 11 residues long. The CDR3 DNA sequence: TGCAGTGCTAGGTGGCTGCGAGTACAGACCTTC. Its protein is CSARWLRVQTF.

The genes are TRBV5-4 and TRBJ2-1; D might be TRBD1 (6 bases). The CDR3 has 14 amino acids. V was clipped by 1 base and J by 3 bases, with 8 bases between them. Germline CDR1 reads SGHNT; CDR2 reads YYREEE (reference sequence). CDR3 bases: TGTGCCAGCAGCTTGTTACAGGGCTACAATGAGCAGTTCTTC. As protein: CASSLLQGYNEQFF.

The chain couples TRBV7-9 to TRBJ2-1; the D is unclear. The germline CDR1 and CDR2 sequences are SEHNR and FQNEAQ (reference sequence). Trimming took 1 base from V and 0 from J, leaving 4 bases between them. This CDR3 comprises 14 residues. The CDR3 here is CASSLGASYNEQFF. In DNA form, the CDR3 reads TGTGCCAGCAGCTTAGGCGCCTCCTACAATGAGCAGTTCTTC. The full variable domain, its missing parts supplied by reference TRBV7-9 and TRBJ2-1, is DTGVSQNPRHKITKRGQNVTFRCDPISEHNRLYWYRQTLGQGPEFLTYFQNEAQLEKSRLLSDRFSAERPKGSFSTLEIQRTEQGDSAMYLCASSLGASYNEQFFGPGTRLTVL.

The rearrangement uses TRBV3-1 (or the pseudogene TRBV3-2) and TRBJ2-7; 9 bases line up with TRBD1. The CDR3 consists of 17 residues. After removal of 4 bases from V and 0 bases from J, the junction contained 10 bases not matched to a gene. Germline values: CDR1 LGHDT, CDR2 YNNKEL (reference sequence). CDR3 sequence reads: CASSRLPPGQGSYEQYF. In DNA form, the CDR3 reads TGTGCCAGCAGCCGCTTACCTCCGGGACAGGGCTCCTACGAGCAGTACTTC.

The chain joins TRBV30 to TRBJ1-1; 7 bases are shared with TRBD1. The junction had 9 bases not matched to a gene; V was cut back by 3 bases and J by 2 bases. The CDR3 length is 15 residues. Germline CDR1 reads GTSNPN; CDR2 reads SVGIG (reference sequence). The DNA for the CDR3 is TGTGCCTGGAGCCCTATAGGGGGCGGTAACACTGAAGCTTTCTTT. Translating gives CAWSPIGGGNTEAFF.

To note about this clone: Other nucleotide sequences in the sample specify the same CDR3. This chain links TRBV15 with TRBJ1-3; 7 nucleotides align to TRBD1. This CDR3 has 16 residues. The germline V gene encodes CDR1 LNHNV and CDR2 YYDKDF (reference sequence). V lost 0 bases to trimming and J lost 4 bases; unmatched junction nucleotides: 6. The CDR3 sequence: CATSRDPGGPGNTIYF. The CDR3 coding sequence is TGTGCCACCAGCAGAGACCCAGGGGGTCCGGGAAACACCATATATTTT.

This CDR3 is CASSFSPTGGYTF. The CDR3 region has the DNA TGTGCCAGCAGCTTTTCTCCGACAGGCGGCTACACCTTC. This chain joins TRBV7-9 and TRBJ1-2, with D possibly matching TRBD1 (6 bases). Looked up from germline, CDR1 is SEHNR and CDR2 is FQNEAQ (reference sequence). Trimming stripped 3 bases from V and 8 bases from J, with 13 bases between. This CDR3 has 13 residues.

This chain joins TRBV15 and TRBJ2-5; TRBD1 agrees at 8 bases. CDR1 is LNHNV and CDR2 is YYDKDF in the germline V gene (reference sequence). V was clipped by 3 bases and J by 4 bases; unmatched bases: 7. The CDR3 contains 15 residues. The CDR3 bases are TGTGCCACCAGCAGGTTCCAGGGGGCTCGAGAGACCCAGTACTTC. It encodes CATSRFQGARETQYF.

V is TRBV28 and J is TRBJ2-7, with TRBD2 matching over 7 bases. The CDR3 loop spans 15 amino acids. V was clipped by 7 bases and J by 0 bases; unmatched bases: 9. Germline V CDR1 and CDR2: MDHEN, SYDVKM. The CDR3 DNA is TGTGCCAGCAACCGGGGAGGGTTAAGCTCCTACGAGCAGTACTTC. Translated: CASNRGGLSSYEQYF.

The V call is TRBV6-1, the J call TRBJ1-2, with 9 bases aligning to TRBD1. The V gene's germline CDR1 is MNHNS and CDR2 SASEGT. CDR3 length: 13 amino acids. V gave up 6 bases and J gave up 4 bases; unmatched junction bases: 3. CDR3 protein: CASRGTGPYGYTF. The CDR3 coding sequence is TGTGCCAGCAGGGGGACAGGGCCCTATGGCTACACCTTC.